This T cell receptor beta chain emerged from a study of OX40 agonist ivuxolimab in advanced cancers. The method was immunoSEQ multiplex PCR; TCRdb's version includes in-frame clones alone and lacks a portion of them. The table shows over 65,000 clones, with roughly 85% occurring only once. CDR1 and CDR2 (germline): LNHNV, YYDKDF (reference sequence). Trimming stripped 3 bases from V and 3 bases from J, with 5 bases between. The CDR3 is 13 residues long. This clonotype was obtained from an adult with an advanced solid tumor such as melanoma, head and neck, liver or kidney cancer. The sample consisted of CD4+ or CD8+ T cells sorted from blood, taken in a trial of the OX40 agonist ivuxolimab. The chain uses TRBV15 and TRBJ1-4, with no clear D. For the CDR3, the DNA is TGTGCCACCAGCAGGGCTCCTAATGAAAAACTGTTTTTT. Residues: CATSRAPNEKLFF. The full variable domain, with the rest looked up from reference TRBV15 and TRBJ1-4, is DAMVIQNPRYQVTQFGKPVTLSCSQTLNHNVMYWYQQKSSQAPKLLFHYYDKDFNNEADTPDNFQSRRPNTSFCFLDIRSPGLGDTAMYLCATSRAPNEKLFFGSGTQLSVL.